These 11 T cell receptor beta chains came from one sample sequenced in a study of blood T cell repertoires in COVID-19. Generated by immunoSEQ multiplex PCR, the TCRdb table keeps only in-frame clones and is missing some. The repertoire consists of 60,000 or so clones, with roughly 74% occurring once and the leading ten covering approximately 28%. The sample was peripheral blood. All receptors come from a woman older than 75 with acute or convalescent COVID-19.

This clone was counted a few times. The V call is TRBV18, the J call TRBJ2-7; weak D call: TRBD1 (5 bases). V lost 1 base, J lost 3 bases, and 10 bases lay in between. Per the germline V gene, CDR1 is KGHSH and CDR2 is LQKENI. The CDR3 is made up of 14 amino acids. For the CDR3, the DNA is TGTGCCAGCTCACCACGCTCAGGGATCTACGAGCAGTACTTC. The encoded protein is CASSPRSGIYEQYF.

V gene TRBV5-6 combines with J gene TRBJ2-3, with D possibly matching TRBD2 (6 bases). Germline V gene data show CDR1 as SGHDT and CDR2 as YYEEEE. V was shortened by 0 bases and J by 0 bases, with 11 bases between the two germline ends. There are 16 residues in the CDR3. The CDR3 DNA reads TGTGCCAGCAGCTTGGCCGCGGGAACCAGCACAGATACGCAGTATTTT. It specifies CASSLAAGTSTDTQYF. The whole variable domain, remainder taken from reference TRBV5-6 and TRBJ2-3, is DAGVTQSPTHLIKTRGQQVTLRCSPKSGHDTVSWYQQALGQGPQFIFQYYEEEERQRGNFPDRFSGHQFPNYSSELNVNALLLGDSALYLCASSLAAGTSTDTQYFGPGTRLTVL.

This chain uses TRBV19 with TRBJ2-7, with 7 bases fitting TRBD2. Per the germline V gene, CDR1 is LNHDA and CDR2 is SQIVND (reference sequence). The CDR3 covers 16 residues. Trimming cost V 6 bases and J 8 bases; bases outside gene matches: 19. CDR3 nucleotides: TGTGCCAGTAGCCCGTCTTTTGGGGGGGAGCGGGTACAGCAGTACTTC. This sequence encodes CASSPSFGGERVQQYF.

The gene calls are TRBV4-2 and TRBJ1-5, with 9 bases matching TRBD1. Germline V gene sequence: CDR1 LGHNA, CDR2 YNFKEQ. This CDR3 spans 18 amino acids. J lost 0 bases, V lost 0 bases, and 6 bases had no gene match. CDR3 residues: CASSQDPGTGYSNQPQHF. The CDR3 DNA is TGTGCCAGCAGCCAAGATCCCGGGACAGGGTATAGCAATCAGCCCCAGCATTTT.

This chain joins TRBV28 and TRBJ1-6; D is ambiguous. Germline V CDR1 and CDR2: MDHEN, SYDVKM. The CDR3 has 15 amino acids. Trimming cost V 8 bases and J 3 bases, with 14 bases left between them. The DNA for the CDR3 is TGTGCCAGCCAGACCGGGGTCTTCTATAATTCACCCCTCCACTTT. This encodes CASQTGVFYNSPLHF. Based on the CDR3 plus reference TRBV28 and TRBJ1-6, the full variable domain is DVKVTQSSRYLVKRTGEKVFLECVQDMDHENMFWYRQDPGLGLRLIYFSYDVKMKEKGDIPEGYSVSREKKERFSLILESASTNQTSMYLCASQTGVFYNSPLHFGNGTRLTVT.

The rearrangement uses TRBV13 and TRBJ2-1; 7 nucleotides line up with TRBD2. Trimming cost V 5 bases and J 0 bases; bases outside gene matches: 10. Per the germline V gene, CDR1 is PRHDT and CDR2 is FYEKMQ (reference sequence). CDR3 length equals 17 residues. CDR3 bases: TGTGCCAGCAGCCGCCGGACTAGTCGAAGCTCCTACAATGAGCAGTTCTTC. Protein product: CASSRRTSRSSYNEQFF.

CDR3 region: CASSGGSRLGETQYF. The DNA for the CDR3 is TGTGCCAGCAGCGGGGGGTCCCGGTTAGGGGAGACCCAGTACTTC. The chain recombines TRBV5-4 with TRBJ2-5, with D possibly matching TRBD2 (6 bases). Trimming cost V 4 bases and J 5 bases, with 18 bases left between them. Germline CDR1 is SGHNT and CDR2 is YYREEE (reference sequence). This CDR3 spans 15 amino acids.

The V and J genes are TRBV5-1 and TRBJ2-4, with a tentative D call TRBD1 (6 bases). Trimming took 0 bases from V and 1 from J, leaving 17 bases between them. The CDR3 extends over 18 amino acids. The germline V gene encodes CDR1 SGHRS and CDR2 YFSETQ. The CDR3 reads CASSLESGAAAAKNIQYF. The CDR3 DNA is TGCGCCAGCAGCTTGGAGTCAGGGGCAGCTGCCGCCAAAAACATTCAGTACTTC. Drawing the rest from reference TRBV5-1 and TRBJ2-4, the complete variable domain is KAGVTQTPRYLIKTRGQQVTLSCSPISGHRSVSWYQQTPGQGLQFLFEYFSETQRNKGNFPGRFSGRQFSNSRSEMNVSTLELGDSALYLCASSLESGAAAAKNIQYFGAGTRLSVL.

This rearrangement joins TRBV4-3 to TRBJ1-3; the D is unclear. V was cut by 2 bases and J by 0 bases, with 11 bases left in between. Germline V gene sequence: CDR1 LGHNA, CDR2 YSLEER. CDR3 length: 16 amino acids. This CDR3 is CASSQRWESSGNTIYF. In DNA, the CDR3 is TGCGCCAGCAGCCAACGGTGGGAGAGCTCTGGAAACACCATATATTTT.

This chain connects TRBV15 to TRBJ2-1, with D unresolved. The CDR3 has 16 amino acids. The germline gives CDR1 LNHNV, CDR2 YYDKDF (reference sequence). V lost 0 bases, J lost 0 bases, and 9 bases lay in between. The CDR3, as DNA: TGTGCCACCAGCAGAGATCGGCGGAGCTCCTACAATGAGCAGTTCTTC. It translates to CATSRDRRSSYNEQFF.

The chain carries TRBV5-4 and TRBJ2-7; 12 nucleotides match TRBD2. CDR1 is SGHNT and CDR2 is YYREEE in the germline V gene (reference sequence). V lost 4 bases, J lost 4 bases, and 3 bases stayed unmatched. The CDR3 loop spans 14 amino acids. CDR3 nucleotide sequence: TGTGCCAGCAGCCGGACTAGCGGGGCTTACGAGCAGTACTTC. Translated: CASSRTSGAYEQYF.